The 11 T cell receptor beta chains below were found in one sample sequenced in a study of response to subunit inactivated influenza vaccine. Via MiXCR, TCRdb re-called the RT-PCR reads, giving one row per CDR3 protein. Of hundreds of thousands of distinct CDR3 sequences in the sample, less than 20% were seen once. The sequencing here drew on PBMCs from blood, taken 11 to 12 days after vaccination. These receptors were collected from a man in his fifties who received an inactivated influenza vaccine.

The V gene is TRBV5-6, the J gene TRBJ2-5; weak D call: TRBD1 (6 bases). V lost 1 base and J lost 0, with 10 bases in between. Germline-derived CDR1 and CDR2 are SGHDT and YYEEEE. The CDR3 spans 15 residues. DNA of the CDR3: TGTGCCAGCAGCTTGCAGGGGACGTACCAAGAGACCCAGTACTTC. Translating it yields CASSLQGTYQETQYF. The full variable domain, with the rest looked up from reference TRBV5-6 and TRBJ2-5, is DAGVTQSPTHLIKTRGQQVTLRCSPKSGHDTVSWYQQALGQGPQFIFQYYEEEERQRGNFPDRFSGHQFPNYSSELNVNALLLGDSALYLCASSLQGTYQETQYFGPGTRLLVL.

This clonotype was observed a handful of times. This sequence joins TRBV24-1 and TRBJ2-2; D remains unclear. Germline V gene lookup returns CDR1 KGHDR and CDR2 SFDVKD. V shed 5 bases and J shed 0 bases, with 9 bases lying between them. The CDR3 length is 15 residues. Here the CDR3 reads CATSGTNANTGELFF. The CDR3 DNA follows: TGTGCCACCAGTGGAACAAACGCGAACACCGGGGAGCTGTTTTTT.

The chain employs TRBV6-1 and TRBJ2-3; TRBD2 matches at 7 bases. This CDR3 is built from 13 residues. With 8 bases clipped from V and 2 bases from J, the junction kept 4 bases outside the gene matches. Germline V gene data show CDR1 as MNHNS and CDR2 as SASEGT. CDR3 nucleotide sequence: TGTGCCAGCGAGAGCGGGACCACAGATACGCAGTATTTT. Translation gives CASESGTTDTQYF.

This clonotype appeared a few times. A much larger clonotype is one base distant, so this may be a read error. This chain connects TRBV20-1 to TRBJ1-1; possibly TRBD1 for D (5 bases). CDR3 size: 13 residues. From germline, CDR1 is DFQATT and CDR2 SNEGSKA (reference sequence). Trimming pared 3 bases from V and 1 base from J, leaving 9 bases between. CDR3 sequence (DNA): TGCAGTGCTAGCCCCGGGGGGAACACTGAAGCTTTCTTT. Protein sequence: CSASPGGNTEAFF.

The chain is built from TRBV10-3 and TRBJ2-1, with 7 bases fitting TRBD1. Germline lookup yields CDR1 ENHRY and CDR2 SYGVKD. There are 14 residues in the CDR3. V was clipped by 10 bases and J by 5 bases; unmatched bases: 11. The CDR3 here is CATYDRDRNNEQFF. The CDR3 coding sequence is TGTGCCACCTACGACCGGGACAGAAACAATGAGCAGTTCTTC.

The chain has TRBV7-8 and TRBJ1-1; the D gene is possibly TRBD1 (5 bases). With 5 bases removed from V and 0 bases from J, the gap between germline ends came to 10 bases. This CDR3 is built from 14 residues. CDR1 and CDR2 from the germline V gene are SGHVS and FQNEAQ. CDR3 residues: CASSPGLLNTEAFF. Here the CDR3 DNA reads TGTGCCAGCAGCCCGGGACTTCTGAACACTGAAGCTTTCTTT.

This clonotype was counted many times. The CDR3 DNA sequence: TGTGCCAGCAGCCTGTCCGGGTACAATGAGCAGTTCTTC. It is translated as CASSLSGYNEQFF. V is TRBV12-3 or TRBV12-4 and J is TRBJ2-1; unclear D gene. Trimming cost V 6 bases and J 4 bases, with 10 bases left between them. CDR3 length: 13 amino acids.

The chain carries TRBV5-1 and TRBJ2-1, with 7 bases identical to TRBD2. J was trimmed by 2 bases and V by 4 bases; bases with no gene match: 6. Germline CDR1 reads SGHRS; CDR2 reads YFSETQ. CDR3 size: 15 residues. The CDR3 DNA follows: TGCGCCAGCAGCCGTCTAGCGGACACCTACAATGAGCAGTTCTTC. Protein product: CASSRLADTYNEQFF.

The chain is built from TRBV27 and TRBJ2-7; 8 bases map to TRBD2. Germline assignment: CDR1 MNHEY and CDR2 SMNVEV (reference sequence). This CDR3 has 14 amino acids. V shed 6 bases and J 6 bases; nucleotides not matched to a gene: 10. The CDR3 sequence: CASRRGTSFSEQYF. CDR3 in DNA: TGTGCCAGCAGACGAGGGACTAGTTTCTCCGAGCAGTACTTC.

The chain uses TRBV6-1 and TRBJ2-6, with 7 bases lining up with TRBD1. V was pared by 6 bases and J by 0 bases, with 11 bases of the junction left unmatched. The CDR3 is 18 amino acids. CDR1 and CDR2 from the germline V gene are MNHNS and SASEGT. The DNA of the CDR3 is TGTGCCAGCAGGCCCCGGGACAGTAGCCTCTCTGGGGCCAACGTCCTGACTTTC. It codes for CASRPRDSSLSGANVLTF.

V gene TRBV5-1 combines with J gene TRBJ2-4, with D possibly TRBD1 on 5 matching bases. The CDR3 sequence is 16 residues long. The V end lost 0 bases, the J end lost 5 bases, and 15 bases lay between the germline ends. In germline, CDR1 is SGHRS, CDR2 YFSETQ. CDR3 sequence: CASSLGGRVSENIQYF. The CDR3 nucleotides read TGCGCCAGCAGCTTGGGGGGCAGGGTGTCGGAAAACATTCAGTACTTC.